One sample yielded the 25 T cell receptor beta chains listed below, sequenced in a study of cytomegalovirus exposure and HLA in healthy donors (dated by TCRdb to the late 2010s). The protocol used for the library was the immunoSEQ multiplex PCR assay. For the multiplex PCR, a mixture combining 60 forward primers for TCR Vbeta segments and 13 reverse primers for TCR Jbeta segments was used. TCRdb re-hosts the immuneACCESS table, in-frame sequences only. Its copies lack some clones; in the studies checked, an unresolved V gene accounts for under half of them, and the cause for the rest is not known. The sample table lists roughly 120,000 clones, under 80% of them with a count of one. Of the sample, 4% to 5% falls within the top ten clones. Sequenced sample: PBMCs. The origin of the receptors is a woman between 40 and 50 years old in good health and CMV-seropositive.

The chain is built from TRBV5-1 and TRBJ1-1; D is unclear. The CDR3 covers 14 residues. V was clipped by 4 bases and J by 0 bases, with 10 bases between them. CDR1 is SGHRS and CDR2 is YFSETQ in the germline V gene. The CDR3 reads CASSPSRLNTEAFF. CDR3 bases: TGCGCCAGCAGCCCTAGTCGGCTGAACACTGAAGCTTTCTTT.

The genes are TRBV10-3 and TRBJ2-2; D might be TRBD2 (6 bases). The CDR3 extends over 12 amino acids. CDR1 ENHRY and CDR2 SYGVKD come from the germline V gene. Trimming removed 10 bases from V and 2 bases from J, with 8 bases in between. CDR3 in DNA: TGTGCCACCGGGAGAAACACCGGGGAGCTGTTTTTT. Residues: CATGRNTGELFF.

This clone is a singleton in its sample. V and J are TRBV4-2 and TRBJ2-3; weak D call: TRBD2 (5 bases). This CDR3 is 15 amino acids long. Trimming left V 0 bases short and J 4 bases short, with 11 bases between. The V gene's germline CDR1 is LGHNA and CDR2 YNFKEQ. This CDR3 reads CASSQEEVGADTQYF. The DNA of the CDR3 is TGTGCCAGCAGCCAAGAAGAGGTCGGGGCAGATACGCAGTATTTT.

V usage is TRBV9 and J usage is TRBJ1-5, with D unresolved. The germline V gene encodes CDR1 SGDLS and CDR2 YYNGEE. Trimming removed 0 bases from V and 0 bases from J, with 7 bases in between. The CDR3 is 15 amino acids. CDR3 nucleotides: TGTGCCAGCAGCGTAGGGCAGTCTAGCAATCAGCCCCAGCATTTT. It yields the protein CASSVGQSSNQPQHF. Full variable domain (outside the CDR3, taken from reference TRBV9 and TRBJ1-5): DSGVTQTPKHLITATGQRVTLRCSPRSGDLSVYWYQQSLDQGLQFLIQYYNGEERAKGNILERFSAQQFPDLHSELNLSSLELGDSALYFCASSVGQSSNQPQHFGDGTRLSIL.

The chain couples TRBV19 to TRBJ1-1; D might be TRBD1 (5 bases). CDR3 length: 14 amino acids. Germline V CDR1 and CDR2: LNHDA, SQIVND (reference sequence). Trimming removed 6 bases from V and 0 bases from J, with 11 bases in between. The CDR3 DNA reads TGTGCCAGTAGGCTGGGACTCCTGAACACTGAAGCTTTCTTT. Translating gives CASRLGLLNTEAFF.

The gene calls are TRBV2 and TRBJ2-7; 7 bases align to TRBD2. The CDR3 has 15 residues. J was trimmed by 2 bases and V by 3 bases; bases with no gene match: 7. Germline V gene lookup returns CDR1 SNHLY and CDR2 FYNNEI. CDR3 DNA sequence: TGTGCCAGCAGTGAGGGGCTAGCGGACACCTACGAGCAGTACTTC. This translates into CASSEGLADTYEQYF. The full variable domain, rest sourced from reference TRBV2 and TRBJ2-7, is EPEVTQTPSHQVTQMGQEVILRCVPISNHLYFYWYRQILGQKVEFLVSFYNNEISEKSEIFDDQFSVERPDGSNFTLKIRSTKLEDSAMYFCASSEGLADTYEQYFGPGTRLTVT.

The V gene is TRBV9, the J gene TRBJ2-1, with TRBD2 identical over 14 bases. Germline assignment: CDR1 SGDLS and CDR2 YYNGEE. The V and J ends lost 3 bases and 3 bases, in that order; junction bases with no gene match: 5. The CDR3 is 17 amino acids. In nucleotides, the CDR3 is TGTGCCAGCAGCGCCGGACTAGCGGGAGGTCACTACAATGAGCAGTTCTTC. This gives the protein CASSAGLAGGHYNEQFF.

J is TRBJ2-7 and V is TRBV7-2; 11 nucleotides agree with TRBD1. The CDR3 loop spans 15 amino acids. CDR1 and CDR2 (germline): SGHTA, FQGNSA. V lost 5 bases to trimming and J lost 0 bases; unmatched junction nucleotides: 3. DNA for the CDR3: TGTGCCAGCAGCCGCGGACAGGGGGCCTCCTACGAGCAGTACTTC. Translating gives CASSRGQGASYEQYF.

V gene TRBV7-8 combines with J gene TRBJ2-7; 11 bases align to TRBD2. Trimming cost V 1 base and J 11 bases; bases outside gene matches: 7. The CDR3 loop spans 14 amino acids. Germline V gives CDR1 SGHVS, CDR2 FQNEAQ. This chain's CDR3 is CASSLDSGRALEYF. CDR3 in DNA: TGTGCCAGCAGCTTAGATAGCGGGAGGGCGTTAGAGTACTTC.

For this clone: Its ends do not fully match the called genes, so a read error is possible. Other DNA sequences in the sample encode the same CDR3. This chain uses TRBV2 with TRBJ1-1; TRBD1 might be the D (5 bases). The germline V gene has CDR1 SNHLY and CDR2 FYNNEI. CDR3 length equals 18 residues. CDR3 residues: CASSLGAGKYQVNTEAFF. The CDR3, as DNA: TGTGCCAGCAGTCTAGGGGCAGGGAAGTACCAAGTGAACACTGAGGCTTTCTTT.

By share of the sample, this clone is medium-sized. The chain combines TRBV4-2 with TRBJ2-5; 10 bases align to TRBD2. The CDR3 has 16 amino acids. V trimming: 0 bases; J trimming: 5 bases; junction bases outside the gene matches: 6. Per the germline V gene, CDR1 is LGHNA and CDR2 is YNFKEQ. The CDR3 DNA is TGTGCCAGCAGCCAAGATTCAGCGGGAGGGCCGGAGACCCAGTACTTC. It translates to CASSQDSAGGPETQYF.

The chain couples TRBV30 to TRBJ2-7; 7 nucleotides line up with TRBD1. V shed 5 bases and J 3 bases; nucleotides not matched to a gene: 4. Germline lookup yields CDR1 GTSNPN and CDR2 SVGIG (reference sequence). CDR3 length: 12 amino acids. CDR3 coding DNA: TGTGCCTGGGGCCAGGGGGACTACGAGCAGTACTTC. This gives the protein CAWGQGDYEQYF.

The chain employs TRBV6-6 and TRBJ2-7; 9 bases map to TRBD2. V trimming: 2 bases; J trimming: 5 bases; junction bases outside the gene matches: 7. CDR3 length: 15 residues. CDR1 MNHNY and CDR2 SVGAGI come from the germline V gene (reference sequence). DNA for the CDR3: TGTGCCAGCAGTTACGTCGCGGGAGGGCGAGACGAGCAGTACTTC. This encodes CASSYVAGGRDEQYF.

The genes are TRBV11-1 and TRBJ2-7, with D unresolved. From germline, CDR1 is SGHAT and CDR2 FQDESV (reference sequence). V was trimmed by 6 bases and J by 1 base, leaving 13 bases between them. The CDR3 extends over 14 amino acids. The CDR3 loop reads CASSRDSLSYEQYF. In nucleotides, the CDR3 is TGTGCCAGCAGTCGAGATAGCTTGTCCTACGAGCAGTACTTC.

This clone was seen only once. The chain recombines TRBV6-4 with TRBJ2-3, with 7 bases matching TRBD2. V dropped 2 bases and J dropped 3; count of bases not matched to a gene: 8. This CDR3 spans 16 amino acids. Germline V gene sequence: CDR1 MRHNA, CDR2 SNTAGT. CDR3 amino acids: CASSDERGGQTDTQYF. In DNA, the CDR3 is TGTGCCAGCAGTGACGAACGGGGAGGGCAGACAGATACGCAGTATTTT.

There are a few counts of this clone. The chain uses TRBV7-2 and TRBJ1-4, with TRBD1 matching over 7 bases. The CDR3 is 18 amino acids. V trimming: 0 bases; J trimming: 0 bases; junction bases outside the gene matches: 7. The germline CDR1 and CDR2 sequences are SGHTA and FQGNSA. CDR3: CASSLARQGPATNEKLFF. The CDR3 nucleotides are TGTGCCAGCAGCTTAGCCCGACAGGGACCTGCAACTAATGAAAAACTGTTTTTT.

The rearrangement uses TRBV27 and TRBJ2-1; 10 positions agree with TRBD2. Trimming at V came to 4 bases and at J to 8 bases, leaving 5 bases not matched to a gene. The CDR3 contains 14 residues. Looked up from germline, CDR1 is MNHEY and CDR2 is SMNVEV (reference sequence). DNA of the CDR3: TGTGCCAGCAGTTCTAGCGGGAGACCCGATGAGCAGTTCTTC. Its protein product is CASSSSGRPDEQFF.

The CDR3 coding sequence is TGTGCCAGTAGTATCCGGGACAGGGGAATAACTGAAGCTTTCTTT. It is translated as CASSIRDRGITEAFF. The chain links TRBV19 to TRBJ1-1, with 10 bases matching TRBD1. The CDR3 spans 15 residues. The junction had 6 bases not matched to a gene; V was cut back by 3 bases and J by 5 bases. Per the germline V gene, CDR1 is LNHDA and CDR2 is SQIVND (reference sequence).

The rearrangement links TRBV27 to TRBJ2-3; 11 bases line up with TRBD1. The V gene's germline CDR1 is MNHEY and CDR2 SMNVEV (reference sequence). J gave up 1 base and V 6 bases, and 3 bases lay outside the gene matches. The CDR3 has 15 residues. The CDR3 DNA sequence: TGTGCCAGCAGCTTGGGACAGGGGGGCACAGATACGCAGTATTTT. It is translated as CASSLGQGGTDTQYF.

This chain joins TRBV7-9 and TRBJ2-5, with 8 bases lining up with TRBD2. Near its end, the DNA agrees better with TRBJ2-7, so the J call may be wrong. The CDR3 is made up of 15 amino acids. Germline CDR1 and CDR2: SEHNR and FQNEAQ (reference sequence). Written as DNA, the CDR3 is TGTGCCAGCAGCTCCCTTTCCGGGACTAGCTACGAGCAGTACTTC. This gives the protein CASSSLSGTSYEQYF.

The chain links TRBV7-8 to TRBJ2-2, with D uncertain. Trimming removed 5 bases at V and 7 bases at J, with 11 bases between. CDR1 and CDR2 (germline): SGHVS, FQNEAQ. CDR3 length equals 13 residues. In DNA form, the CDR3 reads TGTGCCAGCAGCCCCCTCCCGGTCGGGGAGCTGTTTTTT. As protein: CASSPLPVGELFF.

This chain links TRBV7-9 with TRBJ1-2; the match to TRBD1 covers 8 bases. The CDR3 covers 15 residues. After removal of 4 bases from V and 5 bases from J, the junction contained 9 bases not matched to a gene. Germline V CDR1 and CDR2: SEHNR, FQNEAQ (reference sequence). The CDR3 is CASSSATGVGYGYTF. Written as DNA, the CDR3 is TGTGCCAGCAGCTCCGCGACAGGGGTAGGGTATGGCTACACCTTC.

This clone was detected only a few times. This sequence joins TRBV7-3 and TRBJ1-1; 8 bases line up with TRBD1. The CDR3 is 13 amino acids. Trimming at V came to 5 bases and at J to 7 bases, leaving 6 bases not matched to a gene. Germline CDR1 and CDR2: SGHTA and FQGTGA. DNA of the CDR3: TGTGCCAGCAGCCCGACAGGGACAGGTGAAGCTTTCTTT. This encodes CASSPTGTGEAFF.

CDR3 in amino acids: CASRLAETYEQYF. CDR3 bases: TGTGCCAGCAGACTAGCGGAGACCTACGAGCAGTACTTC. The rearrangement links TRBV6-5 to TRBJ2-7; 8 bases fit TRBD2. V trimming: 6 bases; J trimming: 2 bases; junction bases outside the gene matches: 3. Germline V gives CDR1 MNHEY, CDR2 SVGAGI. The CDR3 runs to 13 residues.

With regard to this clone: One end of the junction varies from germline; a read error may be responsible. The chain recombines TRBV30 with TRBJ1-3, with a weak D call TRBD1 (6 bases). The CDR3 spans 14 residues. Germline assignment: CDR1 GTSNPN and CDR2 SVGIG (reference sequence). The CDR3 loop reads CAWSIQQGWNTRYF. The CDR3 region has the DNA TGTGCCTGGAGTATCCAACAGGGTTGGAATACCAGATATTTT.